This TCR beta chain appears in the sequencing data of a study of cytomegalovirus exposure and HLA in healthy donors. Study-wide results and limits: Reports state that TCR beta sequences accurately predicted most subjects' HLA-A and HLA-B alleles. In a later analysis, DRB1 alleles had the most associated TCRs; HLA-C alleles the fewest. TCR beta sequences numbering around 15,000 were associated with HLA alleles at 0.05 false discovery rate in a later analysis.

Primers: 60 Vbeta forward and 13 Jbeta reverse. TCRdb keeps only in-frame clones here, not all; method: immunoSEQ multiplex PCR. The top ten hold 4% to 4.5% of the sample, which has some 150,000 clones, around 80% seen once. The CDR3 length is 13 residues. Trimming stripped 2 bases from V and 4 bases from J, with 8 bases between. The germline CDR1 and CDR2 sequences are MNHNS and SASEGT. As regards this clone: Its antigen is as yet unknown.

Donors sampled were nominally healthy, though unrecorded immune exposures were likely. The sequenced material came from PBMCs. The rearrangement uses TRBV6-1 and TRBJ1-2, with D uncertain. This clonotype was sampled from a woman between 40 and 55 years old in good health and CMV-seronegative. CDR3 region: CASSEFGIYGYTF. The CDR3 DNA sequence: TGTGCCAGCAGTGAATTCGGTATCTATGGCTACACCTTC.